The subject of this entry is one T cell receptor (beta chain). Its matching antigen is unknown. The CDR3 length is 15 residues. J lost 0 bases, V lost 2 bases, and 2 bases had no gene match. CDR1 and CDR2 (germline): SGHTS, YDEGEE. Data came from immunoSEQ multiplex PCR; TCRdb stores just in-frame clones and leaves some out. The sample lists about 24,000 clones; about 86% were seen once. The data belong to a study of OX40 agonist ivuxolimab in advanced cancers. The overall study: Two cutaneous melanoma patients and one hepatocellular carcinoma patient, three in all, had partial responses.

Study findings and constraints: Among the nonresponders, some also had low normalized T-cell clonal expansion. In general, CD8+ T cells held more expanded clones than CD4+ did, on average. Antigen specificity of clonally expanded peripheral T cells was not established.

This clonotype originated in an adult with an advanced solid tumor such as melanoma, head and neck, liver or kidney cancer. The specimen comprised CD4+ or CD8+ T cells sorted from blood, sampled in a trial of the OX40 agonist ivuxolimab. V gene TRBV5-8 combines with J gene TRBJ2-1; 7 bases fit TRBD2. For the CDR3, the DNA is TGTGCCAGCAGCTTTGGCGGGAGCTCCTACAATGAGCAGTTCTTC. This gives the protein CASSFGGSSYNEQFF.